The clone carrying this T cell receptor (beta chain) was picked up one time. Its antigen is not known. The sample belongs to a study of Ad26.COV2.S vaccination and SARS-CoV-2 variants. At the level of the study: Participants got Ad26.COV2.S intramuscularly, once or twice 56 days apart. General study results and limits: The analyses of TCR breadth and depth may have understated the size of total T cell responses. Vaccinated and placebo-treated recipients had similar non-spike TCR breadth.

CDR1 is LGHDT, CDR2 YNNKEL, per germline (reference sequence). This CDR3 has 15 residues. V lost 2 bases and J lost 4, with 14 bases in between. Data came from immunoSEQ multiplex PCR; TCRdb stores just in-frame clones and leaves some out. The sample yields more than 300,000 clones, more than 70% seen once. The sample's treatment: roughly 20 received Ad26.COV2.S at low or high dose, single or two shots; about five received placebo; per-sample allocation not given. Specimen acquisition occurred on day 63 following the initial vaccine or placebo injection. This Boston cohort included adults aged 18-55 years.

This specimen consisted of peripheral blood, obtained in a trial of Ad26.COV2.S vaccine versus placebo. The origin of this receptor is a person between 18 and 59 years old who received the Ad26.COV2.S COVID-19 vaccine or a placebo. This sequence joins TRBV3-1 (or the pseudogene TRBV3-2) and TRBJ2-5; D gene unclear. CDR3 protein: CASSQNLGGRETQYF. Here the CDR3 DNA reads TGTGCCAGCAGCCAAAATTTGGGTGGCCGAGAGACCCAGTACTTC.